Following are 23 T cell receptor beta chains from one sample sequenced in a study of T cells after posttransplantation cyclophosphamide. Some clones are missing from TCRdb's copy, which holds only in-frame ones; the method was immunoSEQ multiplex PCR. In the table there are roughly 24,000 clones, around 90% of which are singletons. Control samples came 1 year after myeloablative marrow transplants with methotrexate plus calcineurin inhibitor. The material was PBMCs, obtained after an allogeneic stem cell transplant with a calcineurin inhibitor and methotrexate. All receptors derive from a female patient in her 50s who received an allogeneic stem cell transplant from an unrelated donor, was CMV-positive, and had chronic GVHD only. Some T cells could come from the graft donor.

This clone is a singleton in its sample. This chain uses TRBV9 with TRBJ2-1; the D gene is possibly TRBD2 (5 bases). This CDR3 spans 14 amino acids. Germline lookup yields CDR1 SGDLS and CDR2 YYNGEE. V gave up 7 bases and J gave up 4 bases, with 15 bases separating them. CDR3: CASGRTQPYNEQFF. CDR3 in DNA: TGTGCCAGCGGAAGGACTCAACCTTACAATGAGCAGTTCTTC.

The chain uses TRBV9 and TRBJ1-4; D is undetermined. This CDR3 has 16 amino acids. Trimming left V 0 bases short and J 2 bases short, with 11 bases between. CDR1 and CDR2 (germline): SGDLS, YYNGEE. The CDR3 nucleotides are TGTGCCAGCAGCGTAGGCGTCCATATTACTAATGAAAAACTGTTTTTT. Translation gives CASSVGVHITNEKLFF.

This chain's CDR3 is CASSPGQTTEAFF. The CDR3 DNA reads as TGTGCCAGCAGCCCCGGACAGACGACTGAAGCTTTCTTT. V usage is TRBV7-6 and J usage is TRBJ1-1, with a possible D match to TRBD1 (6 bases). Trimming removed 5 bases from V and 5 bases from J, with 12 bases in between. Germline values: CDR1 SGHVS, CDR2 FNYEAQ. The CDR3 sequence is 13 residues long.

The gene calls are TRBV4-2 and TRBJ2-1, with D perhaps TRBD2 (6 bases). CDR1 and CDR2 from the germline V gene are LGHNA and YNFKEQ. This CDR3 is 15 amino acids long. V was cut by 1 base and J by 4 bases, with 11 bases left in between. In nucleotides, the CDR3 is TGTGCCAGCAGCCAAGTACGGGAGAGGTACAATGAGCAGTTCTTC. Translation: CASSQVRERYNEQFF.

The chain joins TRBV10-2 to TRBJ1-1; 11 bases line up with TRBD1. The V gene's germline CDR1 is WSHSY and CDR2 SAAADI. This CDR3 has 15 amino acids. Trimming took 3 bases from V and 5 from J; bases not matched to a gene: 5. CDR3 in amino acids: CASSDRTGGWTEAFF. The CDR3 DNA follows: TGCGCCAGCAGTGATAGGACAGGGGGCTGGACTGAAGCTTTCTTT.

The CDR3 region has the DNA TGTGCCAGCAGTTACTCAGGTAGCGGGAGTCTAGAGACCCAGTACTTC. It codes for CASSYSGSGSLETQYF. V gene TRBV6-5 combines with J gene TRBJ2-5; TRBD2 agrees at 9 bases. The CDR3 is 16 residues long. CDR1 MNHEY and CDR2 SVGAGI come from the germline V gene. With V trimmed by 0 bases and J by 4 bases, 6 bases remained unmatched.

The chain combines TRBV11-3 with TRBJ2-1; D may be TRBD2 (6 bases). The CDR3 loop spans 13 amino acids. Looked up from germline, CDR1 is SGHNT and CDR2 is YENEEA. Trimming left V 5 bases short and J 5 bases short, with 10 bases between. The CDR3 coding sequence is TGTGCCAGCAGCCTCCGGGAGAACAATGAGCAGTTCTTC. Protein sequence: CASSLRENNEQFF.

The J gene is TRBJ2-1, the V gene TRBV28; a possible D gene is TRBD2 (6 bases). V lost 6 bases and J 5 bases, leaving 17 bases between the germline ends. Germline V gives CDR1 MDHEN, CDR2 SYDVKM. This CDR3 comprises 15 residues. The CDR3: CASSYASESNNEQFF. The CDR3 DNA reads as TGTGCCAGCAGCTACGCTAGCGAATCAAACAATGAGCAGTTCTTC.

This chain connects TRBV14 to TRBJ1-2, with unresolved D. The ends were cut back, 4 bases at V and 0 bases at J, with 18 bases in the middle. The length of the CDR3 is 17 residues. Germline CDR1 and CDR2: SGHDN and FVKESK. In DNA form, the CDR3 reads TGTGCCAGCAGCCGATACGATCAGGTAAACCCTAACTATGGCTACACCTTC. Its protein product is CASSRYDQVNPNYGYTF. Full variable domain (outside the CDR3, taken from reference TRBV14 and TRBJ1-2): EAGVTQFPSHSVIEKGQTVTLRCDPISGHDNLYWYRRVMGKEIKFLLHFVKESKQDESGMPNNRFLAERTGGTYSTLKVQPAELEDSGVYFCASSRYDQVNPNYGYTFGSGTRLTVV.

This chain connects TRBV7-8 to TRBJ2-6; D unresolved. CDR1 SGHVS and CDR2 FQNEAQ come from the germline V gene. Trimming left V 3 bases short and J 0 bases short, with 6 bases between. This CDR3 comprises 15 residues. CDR3 sequence reads: CASSFEASGANVLTF. The DNA for the CDR3 is TGTGCCAGCAGCTTCGAGGCCTCTGGGGCCAACGTCCTGACTTTC.

The rearrangement uses TRBV28 and TRBJ2-3; 9 bases fit TRBD2. V shed 10 bases and J 8 bases; nucleotides not matched to a gene: 22. This CDR3 region has 17 residues. CDR1 is MDHEN, CDR2 SYDVKM, per germline. The CDR3 DNA follows: TGTGCCATCAGAGATCGGGCCACGGCGGGAGGGCCGGTTACGCAGTATTTT. Its translation is CAIRDRATAGGPVTQYF.

The chain couples TRBV6-6 to TRBJ2-7; the match to TRBD2 covers 9 bases. Germline V lookup: CDR1 MNHNY, CDR2 SVGAGI (reference sequence). The CDR3 spans 14 residues. Trimming cost V 5 bases and J 1 base; bases outside gene matches: 3. CDR3 in amino acids: CASSPLAGSYEQYF. DNA of the CDR3: TGTGCCAGCAGTCCCCTAGCGGGATCCTACGAGCAGTACTTC.

CDR3 amino acids: CASSFLQDDQPQHF. CDR3 bases: TGTGCCAGCAGTTTCCTACAGGACGATCAGCCCCAGCATTTT. This chain uses TRBV2 with TRBJ1-5, with TRBD1 as a possible D gene (5 bases). The CDR3 covers 14 residues. Trimming stripped 5 bases from V and 5 bases from J, with 13 bases between. CDR1 is SNHLY, CDR2 FYNNEI, per germline. The full variable domain, with the rest looked up from reference TRBV2 and TRBJ1-5, is EPEVTQTPSHQVTQMGQEVILRCVPISNHLYFYWYRQILGQKVEFLVSFYNNEISEKSEIFDDQFSVERPDGSNFTLKIRSTKLEDSAMYFCASSFLQDDQPQHFGDGTRLSIL.

The genes are TRBV6-1 and TRBJ1-5, with unresolved D. In germline, CDR1 is MNHNS, CDR2 SASEGT. V gave up 4 bases and J gave up 3 bases, with 10 bases separating them. This CDR3 comprises 14 residues. CDR3 sequence (DNA): TGTGCCAGCAGTGGGTCCGGGGACAATCAGCCCCAGCATTTT. Amino acid sequence: CASSGSGDNQPQHF.

This chain connects TRBV7-2 to TRBJ2-1; D is possibly TRBD2 (6 bases). This CDR3 contains 19 residues. Trimming shortened V by 5 bases and J by 7 bases, and 30 bases separated the two germline ends. CDR1 and CDR2 (germline): SGHTA, FQGNSA. CDR3 amino acids: CASSRGGIQGFGGSNEQFF. CDR3 nucleotides: TGTGCCAGCAGCCGAGGAGGGATCCAGGGTTTTGGAGGGAGTAATGAGCAGTTCTTC.

This clone was recorded once. The V call is TRBV7-8, the J call TRBJ2-2; no clear D. The germline gives CDR1 SGHVS, CDR2 FQNEAQ. This CDR3 region has 13 residues. Trimming took off 5 bases at V and 6 bases at J, with 10 bases between the two ends. The CDR3 DNA sequence: TGTGCCAGCAGCCACACTATCGCCGGGGAGCTGTTTTTT. It is translated as CASSHTIAGELFF. Full variable domain (remainder filled in from reference TRBV7-8 and TRBJ2-2): GAGVSQSPRYKVAKRGQDVALRCDPISGHVSLFWYQQALGQGPEFLTYFQNEAQLDKSGLPSDRFFAERPEGSVSTLKIQRTQQEDSAVYLCASSHTIAGELFFGEGSRLTVL.

The chain uses TRBV6-1 and TRBJ2-1; D not resolved. Germline CDR1 MNHNS, CDR2 SASEGT. CDR3 length: 14 residues. V was clipped by 8 bases and J by 6 bases, with 17 bases between them. The CDR3, as DNA: TGTGCCAGCTTGCGAGCCCGAATCGGCAATGAGCAGTTCTTC. Protein: CASLRARIGNEQFF.

The J gene is TRBJ2-5, the V gene TRBV6-1; TRBD1 is a possible D gene (5 bases). The V gene's germline CDR1 is MNHNS and CDR2 SASEGT. The germline V and J ends were trimmed by 0 bases and 5 bases, with 7 bases remaining between them. The CDR3 spans 13 residues. The CDR3 DNA reads as TGTGCCAGCAGTGAAGCTCACAGGGAGACCCAGTACTTC. As protein: CASSEAHRETQYF.

This chain connects TRBV30 to TRBJ2-2, with D unresolved. Germline V gene data show CDR1 as GTSNPN and CDR2 as SVGIG (reference sequence). The V gene lost 4 bases and the J gene lost 5 bases, with 14 bases spanning the gap. The length of the CDR3 is 14 residues. The CDR3 sequence: CAWKGLARTGELFF. CDR3 coding DNA: TGTGCCTGGAAAGGCCTCGCGAGGACCGGGGAGCTGTTTTTT.

The chain couples TRBV5-1 to TRBJ1-1; possibly TRBD1 for D (6 bases). CDR1 SGHRS and CDR2 YFSETQ come from the germline V gene. The CDR3 is made up of 16 amino acids. The germline V and J ends were trimmed by 4 bases and 1 base, with 17 bases remaining between them. In DNA form, the CDR3 reads TGCGCCAGCAGCCAGGGGATTGGTTTCGGGAACACTGAAGCTTTCTTT. Its protein is CASSQGIGFGNTEAFF.

The V call is TRBV29-1, the J call TRBJ1-1, with a possible D match to TRBD1 (6 bases). CDR1 SQVTM and CDR2 ANQGSEA come from the germline V gene. The length of the CDR3 is 16 residues. V lost 4 bases, J lost 1 base, and 19 bases lay in between. In DNA, the CDR3 is TGCAGCGTTGGGGGATCCGCCAAACAGGGGAACACTGAAGCTTTCTTT. This codes for CSVGGSAKQGNTEAFF.

The J gene is TRBJ2-7, the V gene TRBV4-1, with TRBD2 matching over 8 bases. The CDR3 runs to 15 residues. Germline CDR1 reads MGHRA; CDR2 reads YSYEKL. J was trimmed by 2 bases and V by 1 base; bases with no gene match: 4. In DNA form, the CDR3 reads TGCGCCAGCAGCCAAGTGTCTAGCGGGCCCTACGAGCAGTACTTC. Protein sequence: CASSQVSSGPYEQYF.

The V gene is TRBV7-2, the J gene TRBJ2-7, with 7 bases lining up with TRBD2. V lost 1 base, J lost 3 bases, and 6 bases stayed unmatched. The germline V gene has CDR1 SGHTA and CDR2 FQGNSA. The CDR3 sequence is 15 residues long. The CDR3 region has the DNA TGTGCCAGCAGCTTAGTCGGCGGGAGCTACTACGAGCAGTACTTC. It codes for CASSLVGGSYYEQYF.